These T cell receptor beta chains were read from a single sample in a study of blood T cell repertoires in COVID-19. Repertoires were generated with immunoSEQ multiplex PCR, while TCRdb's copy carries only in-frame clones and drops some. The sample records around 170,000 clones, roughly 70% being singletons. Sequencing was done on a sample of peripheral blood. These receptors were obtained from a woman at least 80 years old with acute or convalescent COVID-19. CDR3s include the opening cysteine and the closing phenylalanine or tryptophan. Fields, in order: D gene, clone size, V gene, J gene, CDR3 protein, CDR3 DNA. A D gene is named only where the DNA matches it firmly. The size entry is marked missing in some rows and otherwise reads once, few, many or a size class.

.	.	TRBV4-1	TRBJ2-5	CASSRGPSRVGQYF	TGCGCCAGCAGCCGAGGCCCTTCTCGGGTGGGCCAGTACTTC
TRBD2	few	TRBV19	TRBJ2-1	CASNPNRGGAANEQFF	TGTGCCAGTAACCCTAACCGGGGGGGCGCAGCGAATGAGCAGTTCTTC
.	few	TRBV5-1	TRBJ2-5	CASSLEWGPSNRQYF	TGCGCCAGCAGCTTGGAATGGGGCCCGTCAAATCGCCAGTACTTC
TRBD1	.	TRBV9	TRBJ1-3	CASSPGDRLSSIYF	TGTGCCAGCAGCCCAGGGGACAGGCTATCATCCATATATTTT
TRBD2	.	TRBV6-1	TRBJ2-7	CASSEAGLAANRPSEQYF	TGTGCCAGCAGTGAAGCAGGACTAGCCGCAAATCGTCCCTCCGAGCAGTACTTC
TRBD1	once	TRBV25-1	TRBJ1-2	CASSELGQGDRGYTF	TGTGCCAGCAGTGAATTGGGACAGGGGGATCGTGGCTACACCTTC
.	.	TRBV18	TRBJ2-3	CASSPPVGGRRTDTQYF	TGTGCCAGCTCACCGCCGGTGGGCGGGCGTAGGACAGATACGCAGTATTTT
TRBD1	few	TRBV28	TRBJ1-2	CASTQSSDRRDGYTF	TGTGCCAGCACCCAATCCTCGGACAGGAGAGATGGCTACACCTTC
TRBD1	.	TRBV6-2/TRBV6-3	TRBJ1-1	CASSQTGTGVKSHTEAFF	TGTGCCAGCAGCCAGACCGGGACAGGGGTGAAGTCGCACACTGAAGCTTTCTTT
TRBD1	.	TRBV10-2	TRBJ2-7	CASSESRQGMEQYF	TGCGCCAGCAGTGAGTCGAGACAGGGGATGGAGCAGTACTTC
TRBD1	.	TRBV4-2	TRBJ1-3	CASSQEFAGGGNTIYF	TGTGCCAGCAGCCAAGAGTTCGCAGGGGGCGGAAACACCATATATTTT
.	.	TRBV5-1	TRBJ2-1	CASRDGRSAWEQFF	TGCGCCAGCAGGGACGGGAGATCAGCCTGGGAGCAGTTCTTC
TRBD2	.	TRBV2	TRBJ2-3	CASSEAQREIDTQYF	TGTGCCAGCAGTGAAGCCCAGCGGGAGATAGATACGCAGTATTTT
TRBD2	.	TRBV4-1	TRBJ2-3	CASSQDRGSGSPDTQYF	TGCGCCAGCAGCCAAGACCGTGGGAGCGGGAGCCCAGATACGCAGTATTTT
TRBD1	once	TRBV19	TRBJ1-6	CASTLDRDNNSPLHF	TGTGCCAGTACCCTGGACAGGGATAATAATTCACCCCTCCACTTT
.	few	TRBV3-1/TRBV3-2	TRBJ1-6	CASSQESYNSPLHF	TGTGCCAGCAGCCAAGAGAGTTACAATTCACCCCTCCACTTT
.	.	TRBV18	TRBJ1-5	CASSPRLDRTGQPQHF	TGTGCCAGCTCACCACGCCTCGACAGAACAGGTCAGCCCCAGCATTTT
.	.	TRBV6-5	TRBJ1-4	CASSYGTGNEKLFF	TGTGCCAGCAGTTACGGTACAGGGAATGAAAAACTGTTTTTT
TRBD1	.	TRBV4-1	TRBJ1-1	CASSGRDRGKAFF	TGCGCCAGCAGCGGCCGGGACAGGGGAAAAGCTTTCTTT
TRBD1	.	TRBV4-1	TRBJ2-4	CASSQAGQKNIQYF	TGCGCCAGCAGCCAAGCGGGACAGAAAAACATTCAGTACTTC
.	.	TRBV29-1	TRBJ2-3	CSVGASLFGTDTQYF	TGCAGCGTTGGGGCTAGCCTGTTTGGCACAGATACGCAGTATTTT
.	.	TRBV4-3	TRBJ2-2	CASSQETWRSNTGELFF	TGCGCCAGCAGCCAAGAGACCTGGAGGTCGAACACCGGGGAGCTGTTTTTT
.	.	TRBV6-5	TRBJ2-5	CASRLERGQETQYF	TGTGCCAGCAGATTGGAAAGAGGGCAAGAGACCCAGTACTTC
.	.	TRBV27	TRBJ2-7	CASSLIARFYEQYF	TGTGCCAGCAGTTTAATAGCGCGTTTCTACGAGCAGTACTTC
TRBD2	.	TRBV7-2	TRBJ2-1	CASSLVGTSGYNEQFF	TGTGCCAGCAGCTTAGTTGGGACTAGCGGATACAATGAGCAGTTCTTC